These T cell receptor beta chains were read from a single sample in a study of T-cell reconstitution after alpha-beta-depleted transplantation in children. A single record per CDR3 protein comes from TCRdb applying MiXCR to the PCR reads. The table lists 85,000 to 120,000 distinct CDR3 sequences, approximately 6% of them singletons. This material consisted of PBMCs, mostly from graft donor cells, taken 60 days after TCRalphabeta/CD19-depleted stem cell transplant. All receptors derive from a female patient aged 2 to 10 who had a stem cell transplant for Fanconi anemia, so the T cells may come from the graft donor. Each CDR3 is given with its conserved first and last residue. D genes are given only for firm matches. Not every row has a clone size; where given, it reads once, few, many or a size class.

16,TRBV3-1,TRBJ2-2,.,few,CASSLPRGSNTGELFF,TGTGCCAGCAGCCTACCACGGGGGAGTAACACCGGGGAGCTGTTTTTT
15,TRBV20-1,TRBJ1-5,.,few,CSASFRVGSNQPQHF,TGCAGTGCTAGCTTCAGGGTGGGCAGCAATCAGCCCCAGCATTTT
15,TRBV7-9,TRBJ2-3,.,many,CASSLATGSGDTQYF,TGTGCCAGCAGCTTAGCGACAGGCTCTGGAGATACGCAGTATTTT
16,TRBV12-3/TRBV12-4,TRBJ2-1,.,many,CASSFRSLDSYNEQFF,TGTGCCAGCAGTTTTAGATCTCTCGACTCCTACAATGAGCAGTTCTTC
14,TRBV4-1,TRBJ1-2,.,.,CASSQEGLLYGYTF,TGCGCCAGCAGCCAAGAAGGACTGCTCTATGGCTACACCTTC
14,TRBV7-8,TRBJ1-2,.,.,CASSLNPGNYGYTF,TGTGCCAGCAGCTTAAACCCAGGAAACTATGGCTACACCTTC
15,TRBV7-3,TRBJ2-2,.,many,CASSSQALNTGELFF,TGTGCCAGCAGCTCTCAGGCCCTTAACACCGGGGAGCTGTTTTTT
14,TRBV7-3,TRBJ2-7,.,many,CASSLSGRSHEQYF,TGTGCCAGCAGCTTATCTGGCAGGAGCCACGAGCAGTACTTC
14,TRBV5-1,TRBJ2-2,.,many,CASSGGGYTGELFF,TGCGCCAGCAGCGGCGGAGGGTACACCGGGGAGCTGTTTTTT
11,TRBV3-1,TRBJ2-7,.,.,CASSQAGEQYF,TGTGCCAGCAGCCAAGCGGGCGAGCAGTACTTC
14,TRBV12-2,TRBJ2-1,.,few,CASRLGISYNEQFF,TGTGCAAGTCGCCTAGGGATCTCCTACAATGAGCAGTTCTTC
15,TRBV5-1,TRBJ2-7,TRBD2,.,CASSRGTSGAYEQYF,TGCGCCAGCAGCAGGGGGACTAGTGGGGCCTACGAGCAGTACTTC
16,TRBV30,TRBJ1-5,TRBD1,few,CAWSVKIQGRGQPQHF,TGTGCCTGGAGTGTTAAAATACAGGGGAGAGGACAGCCCCAGCATTTT
13,TRBV25-1,TRBJ2-1,.,many,CASSRTDYNEQFF,TGTGCCAGCAGCAGGACAGACTACAATGAGCAGTTCTTC
13,TRBV3-1,TRBJ2-5,TRBD2,many,CASNTSPGRAQYF,TGTGCCAGCAACACTTCCCCAGGGAGGGCCCAGTACTTC
19,TRBV9,TRBJ2-1,.,many,CASSVKPGVLATAYNEQFF,TGTGCCAGCAGCGTCAAGCCTGGGGTTTTAGCAACGGCGTACAATGAGCAGTTCTTC
14,TRBV7-3,TRBJ2-3,TRBD1,many,CASSLGTGGDTQYF,TGTGCCAGCAGCCTCGGGACAGGCGGAGATACGCAGTATTTT
18,TRBV27,TRBJ2-1,.,many,CASSLFSPAGTTYNEQFF,TGTGCCAGCAGTTTATTTAGCCCGGCAGGGACGACCTACAATGAGCAGTTCTTC
14,TRBV5-1,TRBJ2-5,.,.,CASSLAWEQETQYF,TGCGCCAGCAGCTTGGCCTGGGAGCAAGAGACCCAGTACTTC
15,TRBV5-1,TRBJ2-3,.,few,CASSLVQAGTDTQYF,TGCGCCAGCAGCTTGGTACAAGCCGGTACAGATACGCAGTATTTT
13,TRBV20-1,TRBJ1-2,.,few,CSASSGHLYGYTF,TGCAGTGCTAGTTCGGGACATTTATATGGCTACACCTTC
11,TRBV13,TRBJ2-7,.,.,CASSLLQEQYF,TGTGCCAGCAGCTTACTTCAGGAGCAGTACTTC
13,TRBV7-8,TRBJ2-5,.,many,CASSRNRQETQYF,TGTGCCAGCAGCCGGAACAGGCAAGAGACCCAGTACTTC
16,TRBV6-4,TRBJ2-3,TRBD2,few,CASSDSAGGSTDTQYF,TGTGCCAGCAGTGACTCGGCGGGAGGTAGCACAGATACGCAGTATTTT
18,TRBV7-9,TRBJ2-3,TRBD2,many,CASSSTGWLAGMRDTQYF,TGTGCCAGCAGCTCCACCGGTTGGCTAGCGGGGATGAGAGATACGCAGTATTTT
15,TRBV23-1,TRBJ1-5,TRBD1,many,CASWYQGAPNQPQHF,TGCGCCAGCTGGTATCAGGGGGCTCCTAATCAGCCCCAGCATTTT
14,TRBV24-1,TRBJ2-3,.,many,CATSDLGVTDTQYF,TGTGCCACCAGTGATTTAGGGGTCACAGATACGCAGTATTTT
17,TRBV7-8,TRBJ1-5,TRBD1,many,CASSSGQGGWGNQPQHF,TGTGCCAGCAGCTCCGGACAGGGGGGATGGGGCAATCAGCCCCAGCATTTT
16,TRBV11-2,TRBJ2-3,.,.,CASSDSSHRTTDTQYF,TGTGCCAGCAGCGACTCGTCTCACAGGACCACCGATACGCAGTATTTT
13,TRBV20-1,TRBJ2-5,.,many,CRPRIGQQETQYF,TGCAGGCCCAGGATAGGGCAACAAGAGACCCAGTACTTC
15,TRBV19,TRBJ2-1,.,many,CASSPDQGFYNEQFF,TGTGCCAGTAGTCCAGATCAGGGTTTTTACAATGAGCAGTTCTTC
12,TRBV30,TRBJ1-1,.,many,CAWSVGITEAFF,TGTGCCTGGAGTGTAGGTATCACTGAAGCTTTCTTT
13,TRBV3-1,TRBJ2-7,.,many,CASSIFRGYEQYF,TGTGCCAGCAGCATTTTTCGGGGATACGAGCAGTACTTC
14,TRBV6-5,TRBJ1-3,.,few,CASSYSGAGNTIYF,TGTGCCAGCAGTTACTCGGGGGCAGGAAACACCATATATTTT
17,TRBV5-1,TRBJ2-1,TRBD2,many,CASSPGLAGGPSNEQFF,TGCGCCAGCAGCCCGGGACTAGCGGGAGGGCCCTCCAATGAGCAGTTCTTC
14,TRBV29-1,TRBJ2-1,TRBD1,many,CSVDYGQGAGEQFF,TGCAGCGTTGACTATGGACAGGGGGCGGGTGAGCAGTTCTTC
14,TRBV5-1,TRBJ2-1,.,many,CASSLGVKDNEQFF,TGCGCCAGCAGCTTGGGGGTGAAGGACAATGAGCAGTTCTTC
14,TRBV28,TRBJ2-7,.,many,CASSYSQAYYEQYF,TGTGCCAGCAGTTACTCCCAGGCTTACTACGAGCAGTACTTC
15,TRBV20-1,TRBJ2-4,TRBD2,many,CSTKGGSGGKNIQYF,TGCAGTACCAAGGGAGGTAGCGGGGGGAAAAACATTCAGTACTTC
14,TRBV6-2/TRBV6-3,TRBJ2-2,TRBD1,many,CATSGQGNTGELFF,TGTGCCACCTCGGGACAGGGGAACACCGGGGAGCTGTTTTTT
16,TRBV20-1,TRBJ2-1,TRBD1,.,CSARLPGQGLLDEQFF,TGCAGTGCTAGATTGCCGGGACAGGGCCTATTGGATGAGCAGTTCTTC
13,TRBV12-3/TRBV12-4,TRBJ2-1,TRBD2,many,CASSRRLAGGQFF,TGTGCCAGCAGTCGTAGACTAGCGGGGGGCCAGTTCTTC
15,TRBV7-2,TRBJ2-1,TRBD2,many,CASSSGLESYNEQFF,TGTGCCAGCAGCTCCGGACTAGAGTCCTACAATGAGCAGTTCTTC
15,TRBV5-1,TRBJ2-1,.,few,CASRKIGGSYNEQFF,TGCGCCAGCAGGAAGATAGGTGGGTCCTACAATGAGCAGTTCTTC
14,TRBV5-1,TRBJ2-1,TRBD1,few,CASSLGQGGNEQFF,TGCGCCAGCAGCTTGGGACAGGGGGGCAATGAGCAGTTCTTC
15,TRBV4-2,TRBJ2-3,.,.,CASSQEGRGTDTQYF,TGTGCCAGCAGCCAAGAGGGTAGAGGCACAGATACGCAGTATTTT
13,TRBV29-1,TRBJ2-7,TRBD1,few,CSARQGSLGEQYF,TGCAGCGCTCGACAGGGGTCCTTGGGCGAGCAGTACTTC
15,TRBV12-3/TRBV12-4,TRBJ2-7,.,few,CASSWRGGAFDEQYF,TGTGCCAGCAGTTGGAGGGGGGGGGCCTTCGACGAGCAGTACTTC
12,TRBV30,TRBJ2-7,.,many,CAWSGSYYEQYF,TGTGCCTGGAGTGGTTCTTACTACGAGCAGTACTTC
13,TRBV12-3/TRBV12-4,TRBJ2-5,TRBD1,many,CASSGTGKETQYF,TGTGCCAGCAGCGGGACAGGGAAAGAGACCCAGTACTTC
15,TRBV12-3/TRBV12-4,TRBJ1-5,.,.,CASSLVRNSNQPQHF,TGTGCCAGCAGTTTAGTACGGAATAGCAATCAGCCCCAGCATTTT
14,TRBV7-6,TRBJ2-1,TRBD1,.,CASSLRDRANEQFF,TGTGCCAGCAGCTTGAGGGACAGGGCCAATGAGCAGTTCTTC